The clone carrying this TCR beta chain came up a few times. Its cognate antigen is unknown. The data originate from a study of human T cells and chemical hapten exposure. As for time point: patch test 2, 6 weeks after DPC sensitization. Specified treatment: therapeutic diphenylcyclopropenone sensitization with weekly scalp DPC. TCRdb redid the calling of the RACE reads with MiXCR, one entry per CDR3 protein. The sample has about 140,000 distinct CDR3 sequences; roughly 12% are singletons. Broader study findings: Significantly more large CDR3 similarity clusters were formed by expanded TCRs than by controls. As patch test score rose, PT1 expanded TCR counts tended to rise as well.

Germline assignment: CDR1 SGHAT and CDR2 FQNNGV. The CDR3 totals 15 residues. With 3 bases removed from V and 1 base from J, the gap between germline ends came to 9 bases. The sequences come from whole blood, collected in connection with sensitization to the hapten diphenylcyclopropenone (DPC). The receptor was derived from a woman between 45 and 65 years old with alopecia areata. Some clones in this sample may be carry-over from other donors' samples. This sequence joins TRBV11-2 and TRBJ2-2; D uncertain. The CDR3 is CASSFTHKNTGELFF. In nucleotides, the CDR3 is TGTGCCAGCAGCTTTACCCATAAGAACACCGGGGAGCTGTTTTTT.